This T cell receptor (beta chain) stems from a study of Graves' ophthalmopathy and Graves' hyperthyroidism. Overall study results and limits: Blood shared most expanded thyroid clonotypes above 0.001 frequency.

For repertoire sequencing, the TCR beta CDR3 regions were amplified from RNA transcripts. The first-round RT-PCR employed HTBI primers together with the Qiagen OneStep RT-PCR kit. A multiplex PCR was then performed as the second round. MiXCR, applied by TCRdb to the multiplex PCR reads, yields one record per CDR3 protein. This sample has roughly 420,000 distinct CDR3 sequences; approximately 21% occur once, and the top ten carry 3%. Trimming removed 6 bases from V and 4 bases from J; junction bases left unmatched: 3. The CDR3 consists of 14 residues. This clonotype appeared many times. No antigen is known for it.

Sequencing input: peripheral blood. This TCR derives from a woman aged 18-29 years with stable Graves' hyperthyroidism. The chain couples TRBV12-3 or TRBV12-4 to TRBJ2-2; 9 bases fit TRBD2. CDR3 region: CASRVSGSTGELFF. The CDR3 DNA is TGTGCCAGCAGGGTTAGCGGGAGCACCGGGGAGCTGTTTTTT.